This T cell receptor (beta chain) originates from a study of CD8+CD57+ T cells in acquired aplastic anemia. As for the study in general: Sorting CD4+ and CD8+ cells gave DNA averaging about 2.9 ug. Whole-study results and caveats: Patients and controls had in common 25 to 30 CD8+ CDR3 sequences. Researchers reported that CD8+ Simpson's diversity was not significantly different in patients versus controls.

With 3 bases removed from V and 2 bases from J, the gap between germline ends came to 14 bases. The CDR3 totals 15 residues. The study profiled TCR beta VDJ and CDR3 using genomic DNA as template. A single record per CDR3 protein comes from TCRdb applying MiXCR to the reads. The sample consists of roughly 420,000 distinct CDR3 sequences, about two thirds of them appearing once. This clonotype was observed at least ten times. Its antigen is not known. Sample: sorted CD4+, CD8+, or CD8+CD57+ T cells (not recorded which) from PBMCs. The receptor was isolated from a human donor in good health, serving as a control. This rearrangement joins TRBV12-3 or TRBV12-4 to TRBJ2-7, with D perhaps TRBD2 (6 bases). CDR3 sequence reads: CASSLRAGGTYEQYF. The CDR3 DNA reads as TGTGCCAGCAGTTTGCGCGCCGGGGGAACCTACGAGCAGTACTTC.